The T cell receptor (beta chain) under discussion was sequenced for a study of cytotoxic CD8 clonotypes in ibrutinib-treated CLL (dated by TCRdb to the early 2020s). At the level of the whole study: The cohort had about ten relapsed/refractory and around 16 treatment-naive patients; approximately 18 were IGHV unmutated. On average, each sample had some 260,000 productive templates and tens of thousands of productive rearrangements. Responses were partial in around 25 patients and complete in 2; after median about 70 months follow-up, around 14 stayed in remission and some twelve progressed. Response samples were obtained after a median of approximately eleven months of treatment, with a range of about 6 to 36 months. Patients were still on ibrutinib when every remission and progressive disease sample was collected. Cryopreserved peripheral blood mononuclear cells were obtained prior to treatment, at the time of response, and at either disease progression or sustained remission. Longitudinal samples were obtainable from about 30% of the 86 participants in the trial. Here is what the overall study found, with its caveats: Lymph node repertoires were not examined, and the timing of sampling was not matched between patients in sustained remission and those whose disease progressed. Public clonotypes were rare and either shrank or stayed stable during treatment, and the rise in clonality at ibrutinib response reflected expansion of private clonotypes. At ibrutinib response clonality went up, during sustained remission it held steady, and at progression it dropped back toward baseline. At baseline, clonality was higher than in age-matched healthy donors and showed a strong correlation with circulating CD8+ T-cell counts.

Comment on this clone: The antigen this receptor binds is unknown. The input lacks base qualities; no much larger clone sits a single base away.

The CDR3 numbers 13 residues from cysteine through phenylalanine. Only CDR3 DNA is held: 39 bases, read in frame from base 1. CDR1 and CDR2 were assigned from the germline V gene as SGHRS and YFSETQ. Trimming takes 4 bases from V and 7 bases from J, and the germline ends sit 15 bases apart. The time point label, read with the paper, signifies: approximately 25 months on ibrutinib. About 2 micrograms of genomic DNA were extracted from cryopreserved PBMCs for TCR beta library preparation. Longitudinal blood samples from CLL patients on ibrutinib monotherapy were analyzed using high-throughput TCR beta sequencing. The patients were enrolled in a single-center, open-label phase 2 trial of ibrutinib monotherapy. Each clonotype received, on average, around 10x coverage in deep resolution sequencing performed on a MiSeq, where the target depth lay between 1 in 1 million and 1 in 200,000 T cells. The immunoSEQ hsTCRB Kit was used to generate TCR beta libraries. The authors' pipeline ran thus. Data were analyzed with ImmunoSEQ Data Assistant and ImmunoSEQ Analyzer, with V, D and J genes assigned per IMGT definitions. Clonality, with values ranging from 0 to 1, was calculated as one minus the normalized Shannon entropy of productive rearrangement frequencies. Public clonotype analysis was restricted to overrepresented clonotypes comprising at least 0.05% of each patient's repertoire. Fewer than 15 repertoires from age-matched healthy donors, obtained from immuneACCESS, served as clonality controls. Sourced from immuneACCESS, this table was stored by TCRdb with only in-frame sequences that have V and J called. A share of the clones is absent; for the studies checked, an unresolved V gene accounts for under half, and the remainder has no known explanation. V and J calls and clone size are those listed in that table; D and trimming were worked out from the DNA. For this sample the table gives about 57,000 clones, of which around 55% were detected only once. Roughly 22% of the sample is in the top ten clones.

The source of this sequence is a human donor with chronic lymphocytic leukemia. The V and J genes are TRBV5-1 and TRBJ2-7; the D gene is possibly TRBD2, with 5 bases matching. The input for sequencing was PBMCs, taken after 24 months of ibrutinib treatment. This receptor has the CDR3 CASSPGVGWEQYF. The DNA sequence follows: TGCGCCAGCAGCCCCGGGGTGGGCTGGGAGCAGTACTTC. Where the CDR3 stops, the reference TRBV5-1 and TRBJ2-7 genes take over; the full variable domain is KAGVTQTPRYLIKTRGQQVTLSCSPISGHRSVSWYQQTPGQGLQFLFEYFSETQRNKGNFPGRFSGRQFSNSRSEMNVSTLELGDSALYLCASSPGVGWEQYFGPGTRLTVT.